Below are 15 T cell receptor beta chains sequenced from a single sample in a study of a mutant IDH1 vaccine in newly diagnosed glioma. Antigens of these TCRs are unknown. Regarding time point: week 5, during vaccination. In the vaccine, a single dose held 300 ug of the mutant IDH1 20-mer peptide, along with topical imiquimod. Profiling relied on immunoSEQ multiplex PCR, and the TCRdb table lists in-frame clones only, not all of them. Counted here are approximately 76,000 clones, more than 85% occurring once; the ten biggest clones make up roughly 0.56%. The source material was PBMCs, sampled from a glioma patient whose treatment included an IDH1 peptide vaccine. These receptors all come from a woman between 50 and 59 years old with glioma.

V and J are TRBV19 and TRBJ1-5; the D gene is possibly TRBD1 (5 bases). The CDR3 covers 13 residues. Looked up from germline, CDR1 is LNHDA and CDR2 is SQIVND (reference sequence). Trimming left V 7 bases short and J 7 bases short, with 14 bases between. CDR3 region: CASKNSRGQPQHF. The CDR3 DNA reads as TGTGCCAGTAAAAACAGTCGGGGGCAGCCCCAGCATTTT.

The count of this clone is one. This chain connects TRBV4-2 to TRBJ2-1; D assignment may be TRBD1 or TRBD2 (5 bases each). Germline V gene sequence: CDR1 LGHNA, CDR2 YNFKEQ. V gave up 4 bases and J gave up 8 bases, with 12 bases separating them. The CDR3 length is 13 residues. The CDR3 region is CASSLRDLDEQFF. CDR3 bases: TGTGCCAGCAGCCTCCGGGACCTCGATGAGCAGTTCTTC.

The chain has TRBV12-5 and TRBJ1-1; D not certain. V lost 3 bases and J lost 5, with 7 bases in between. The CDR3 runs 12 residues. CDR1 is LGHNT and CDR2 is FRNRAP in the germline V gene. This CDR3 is CASGFEWTEAFF. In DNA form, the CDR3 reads TGTGCTAGTGGTTTTGAATGGACTGAAGCTTTCTTT.

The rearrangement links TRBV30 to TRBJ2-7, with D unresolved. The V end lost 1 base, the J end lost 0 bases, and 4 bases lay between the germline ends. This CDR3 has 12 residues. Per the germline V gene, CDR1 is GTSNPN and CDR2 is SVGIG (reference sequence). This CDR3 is CAWSAGSYEQYF. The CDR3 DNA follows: TGTGCCTGGAGTGCGGGCTCCTACGAGCAGTACTTC.

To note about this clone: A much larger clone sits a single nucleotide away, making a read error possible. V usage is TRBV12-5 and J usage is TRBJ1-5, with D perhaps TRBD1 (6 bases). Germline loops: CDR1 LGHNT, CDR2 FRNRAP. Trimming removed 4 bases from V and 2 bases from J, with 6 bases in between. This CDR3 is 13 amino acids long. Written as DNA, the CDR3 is TGTGCTAGTGGTTCAGGGGGCAATCAGCCCCAGCATTTT. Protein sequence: CASGSGGNQPQHF.

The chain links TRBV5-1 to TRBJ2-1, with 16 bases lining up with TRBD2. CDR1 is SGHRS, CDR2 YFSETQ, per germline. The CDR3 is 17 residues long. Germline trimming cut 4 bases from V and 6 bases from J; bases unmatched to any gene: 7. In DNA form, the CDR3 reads TGCGCCAGCAGCCCCGGGACTAGCGGGAGGGGGGTCAATGAGCAGTTCTTC. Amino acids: CASSPGTSGRGVNEQFF.

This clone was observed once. The CDR3 bases are TGTGCCAGTAGTATGACCGGAAACACCATATATTTT. It encodes CASSMTGNTIYF. J is TRBJ1-3 and V is TRBV19; unclear D gene. Trimming cost V 3 bases and J 4 bases, with 4 bases left between them. Germline assignment: CDR1 LNHDA and CDR2 SQIVND (reference sequence). The CDR3 is 12 amino acids.

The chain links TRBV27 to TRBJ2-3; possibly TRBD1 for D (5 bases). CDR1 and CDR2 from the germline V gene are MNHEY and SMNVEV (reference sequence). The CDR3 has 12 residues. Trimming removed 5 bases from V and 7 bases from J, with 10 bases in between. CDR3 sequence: CASSRAGNTQYF. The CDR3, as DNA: TGTGCCAGCAGTCGCGCAGGGAATACGCAGTATTTT.

The CDR3, as DNA: TGTGCCAGCAGCGAGGTAGGGGCCTCCAATCAGCCCCAGCATTTT. Its protein product is CASSEVGASNQPQHF. The chain carries TRBV9 and TRBJ1-5; weak D call: TRBD1 (5 bases). The CDR3 runs to 15 residues. V was trimmed by 3 bases and J by 3 bases, leaving 13 bases between them. The germline gives CDR1 SGDLS, CDR2 YYNGEE.

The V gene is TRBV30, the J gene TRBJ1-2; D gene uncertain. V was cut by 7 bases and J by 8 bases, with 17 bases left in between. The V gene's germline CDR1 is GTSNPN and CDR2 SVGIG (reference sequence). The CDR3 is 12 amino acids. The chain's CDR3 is CAFSWTFWGYTF. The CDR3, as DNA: TGTGCCTTCTCCTGGACCTTTTGGGGCTACACCTTC.

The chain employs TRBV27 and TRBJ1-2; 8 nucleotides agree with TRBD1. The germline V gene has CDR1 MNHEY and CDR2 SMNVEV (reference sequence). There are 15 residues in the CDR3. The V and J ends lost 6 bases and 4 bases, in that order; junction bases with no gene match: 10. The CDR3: CASRMTGQEVYGYTF. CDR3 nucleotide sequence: TGTGCCAGCAGAATGACGGGACAGGAGGTCTATGGCTACACCTTC.

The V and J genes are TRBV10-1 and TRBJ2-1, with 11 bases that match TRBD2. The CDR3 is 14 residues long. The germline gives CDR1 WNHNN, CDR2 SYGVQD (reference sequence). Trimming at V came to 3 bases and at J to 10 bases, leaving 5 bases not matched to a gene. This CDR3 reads CASSETSGSGEQFF. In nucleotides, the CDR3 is TGCGCCAGCAGTGAAACTAGCGGGAGCGGGGAGCAGTTCTTC.

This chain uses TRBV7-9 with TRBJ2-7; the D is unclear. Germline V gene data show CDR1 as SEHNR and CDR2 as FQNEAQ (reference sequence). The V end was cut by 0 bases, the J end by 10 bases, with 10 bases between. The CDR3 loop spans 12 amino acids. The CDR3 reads CASSLALSSQYF. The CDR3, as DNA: TGTGCCAGCAGCTTAGCTCTAAGCAGTCAGTACTTC.

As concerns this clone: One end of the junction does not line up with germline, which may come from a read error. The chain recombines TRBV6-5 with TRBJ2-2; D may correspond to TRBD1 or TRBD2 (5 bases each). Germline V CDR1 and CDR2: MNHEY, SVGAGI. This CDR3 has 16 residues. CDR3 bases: TGTGCCAGCAGTTACTCGAAATCGGGGACCAACGGGGAGCTGGTTTTT. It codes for CASSYSKSGTNGELVF.

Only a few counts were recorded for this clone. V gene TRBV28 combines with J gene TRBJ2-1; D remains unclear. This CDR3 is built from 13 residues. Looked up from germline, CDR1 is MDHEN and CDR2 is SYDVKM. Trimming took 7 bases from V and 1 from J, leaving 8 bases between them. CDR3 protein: CASKVGSYNEQFF. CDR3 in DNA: TGTGCCAGCAAGGTCGGTTCCTACAATGAGCAGTTCTTC.